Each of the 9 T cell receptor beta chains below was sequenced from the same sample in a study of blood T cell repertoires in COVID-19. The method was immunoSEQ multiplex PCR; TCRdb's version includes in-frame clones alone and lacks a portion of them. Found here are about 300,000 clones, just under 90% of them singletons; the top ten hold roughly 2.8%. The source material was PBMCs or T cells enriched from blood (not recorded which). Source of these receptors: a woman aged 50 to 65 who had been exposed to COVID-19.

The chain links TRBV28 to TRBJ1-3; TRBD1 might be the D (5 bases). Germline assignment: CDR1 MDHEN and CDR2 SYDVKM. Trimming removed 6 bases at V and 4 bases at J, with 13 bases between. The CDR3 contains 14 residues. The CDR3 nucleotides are TGTGCCAGCAGCCCAGGGTGGGCGGGAAACACCATATATTTT. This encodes CASSPGWAGNTIYF.

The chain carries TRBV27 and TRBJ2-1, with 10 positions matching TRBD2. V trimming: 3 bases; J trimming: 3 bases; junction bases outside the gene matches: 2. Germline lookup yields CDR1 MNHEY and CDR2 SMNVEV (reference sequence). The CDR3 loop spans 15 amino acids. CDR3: CASSFKRGGYNEQFF. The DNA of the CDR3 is TGTGCCAGCAGTTTCAAGCGGGGGGGCTACAATGAGCAGTTCTTC.

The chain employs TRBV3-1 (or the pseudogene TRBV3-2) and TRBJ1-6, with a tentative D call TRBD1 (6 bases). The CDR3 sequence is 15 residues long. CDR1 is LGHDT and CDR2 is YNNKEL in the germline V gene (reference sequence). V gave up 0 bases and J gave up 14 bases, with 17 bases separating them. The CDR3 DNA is TGTGCCAGCAGCCAAGAGACCGGGCTCCCAGGGGCCCTCCACTTT. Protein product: CASSQETGLPGALHF.

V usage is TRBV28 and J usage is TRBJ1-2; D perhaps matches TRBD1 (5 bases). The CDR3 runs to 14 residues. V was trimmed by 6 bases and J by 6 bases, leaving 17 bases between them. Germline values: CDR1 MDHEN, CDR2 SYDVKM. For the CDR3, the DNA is TGTGCCAGCAGCCAAGACCCCTTAGGGGATGGCTACACCTTC. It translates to CASSQDPLGDGYTF.

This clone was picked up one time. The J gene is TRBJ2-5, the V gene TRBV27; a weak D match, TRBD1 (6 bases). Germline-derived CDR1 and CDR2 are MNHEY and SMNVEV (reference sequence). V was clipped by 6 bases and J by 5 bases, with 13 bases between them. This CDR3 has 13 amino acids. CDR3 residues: CASSDRSDETQYF. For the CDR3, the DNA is TGTGCCAGCAGCGACAGGTCGGACGAGACCCAGTACTTC.

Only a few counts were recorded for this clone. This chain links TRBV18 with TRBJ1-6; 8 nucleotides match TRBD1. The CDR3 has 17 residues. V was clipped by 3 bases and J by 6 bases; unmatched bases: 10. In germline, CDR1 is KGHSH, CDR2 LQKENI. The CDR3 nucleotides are TGTGCCAGCTCACCCCTACCCGACAGGGGCCCTAATTCACCCCTCCACTTT. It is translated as CASSPLPDRGPNSPLHF.

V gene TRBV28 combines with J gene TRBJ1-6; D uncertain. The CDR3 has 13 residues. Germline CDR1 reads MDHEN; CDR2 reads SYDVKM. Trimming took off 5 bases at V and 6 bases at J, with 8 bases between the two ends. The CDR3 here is CASSLTANSPLHF. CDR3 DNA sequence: TGTGCCAGCAGTCTAACAGCTAATTCACCCCTCCACTTT.

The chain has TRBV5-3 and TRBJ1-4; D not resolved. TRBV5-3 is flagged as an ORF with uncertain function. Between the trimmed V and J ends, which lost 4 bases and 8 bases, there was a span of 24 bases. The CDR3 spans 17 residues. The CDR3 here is CARSNRSKSTLEEKLFF. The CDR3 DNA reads TGTGCCAGAAGCAACAGATCAAAGAGTACCCTCGAAGAAAAACTGTTTTTT.

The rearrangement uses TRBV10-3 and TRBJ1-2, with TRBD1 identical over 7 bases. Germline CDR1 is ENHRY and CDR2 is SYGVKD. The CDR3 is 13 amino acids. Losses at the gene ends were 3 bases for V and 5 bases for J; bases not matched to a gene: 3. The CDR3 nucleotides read TGTGCCATCAGTGATGGGACAGCTTATGGCTACACCTTC. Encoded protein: CAISDGTAYGYTF.